What follows are 25 T cell receptor beta chains derived from one specimen sequenced in a study of blood T cells in healthy people across ages. The use of a sample-barcoded 5' primer and a J-beta primer mix characterized a second PCR of roughly 6 to 12 cycles. TCRdb ran MiXCR on the 5' RACE reads and lists one entry per CDR3 protein. In the table there are 790,000 or so distinct CDR3 sequences, roughly three fifths of which are singletons. The sequencing input was blood. These receptor sequences come from a man aged 35-49 years in good health.

The chain carries TRBV4-1 and TRBJ2-3, with D perhaps matching TRBD1 (6 bases). CDR1 is MGHRA and CDR2 is YSYEKL in the germline V gene. The CDR3 has 16 amino acids. Trimming took off 4 bases at V and 0 bases at J, with 14 bases between the two ends. DNA of the CDR3: TGCGCCAGCAGCCCTCTGGGACATACTAGCACAGATACGCAGTATTTT. Translation gives CASSPLGHTSTDTQYF.

This clonotype was seen once. Germline and junction disagree at one end, which may indicate a read error. The V gene is TRBV29-1, the J gene TRBJ2-1, with TRBD1 matching over 10 bases. CDR3 size: 17 residues. Germline V gene data show CDR1 as SQVTM and CDR2 as ANQGSEA. The chain's CDR3 is CSAAAPGQGVENGELFF. CDR3 nucleotide sequence: TGCAGCGCCGCAGCCCCTGGACAGGGGGTAGAAAACGGGGAGCTGTTCTTC.

The chain recombines TRBV5-6 with TRBJ2-6, with a possible D match to TRBD1 (6 bases). V lost 0 bases, J lost 0 bases, and 16 bases lay in between. Per germline, CDR1 SGHDT and CDR2 YYEEEE. The CDR3 runs to 19 residues. CDR3 region: CASSLAPEQGLSGANVLTF. CDR3 nucleotides: TGTGCCAGCAGCTTGGCCCCGGAACAGGGCCTCTCTGGGGCCAACGTCCTGACTTTC.

The CDR3 DNA follows: TGTGCCAGCAGCTATACTAGCGGGGGAGAGACCCAGTACTTC. It translates to CASSYTSGGETQYF. The gene calls are TRBV7-2 and TRBJ2-5; the match to TRBD2 covers 11 bases. The CDR3 loop spans 14 amino acids. Per the germline V gene, CDR1 is SGHTA and CDR2 is FQGNSA. Trimming took 4 bases from V and 4 from J; bases not matched to a gene: 2.

The J gene is TRBJ2-7, the V gene TRBV6-5, with D possibly matching TRBD2 (5 bases). CDR1 and CDR2 (germline): MNHEY, SVGAGI. The CDR3 extends over 14 amino acids. Between the trimmed V and J ends, which lost 6 bases and 0 bases, there was a span of 12 bases. CDR3 nucleotide sequence: TGTGCCAGCAGGAAACCGGGATCCTCCTACGAGCAGTACTTC. It translates to CASRKPGSSYEQYF.

The chain joins TRBV4-2 to TRBJ2-7, with 8 bases aligning to TRBD1. The CDR3 sequence is 14 residues long. Germline V CDR1 and CDR2: LGHNA, YNFKEQ. V gave up 0 bases and J gave up 3 bases; unmatched junction bases: 1. The CDR3 loop reads CASSQEGQDYEQYF. The CDR3, as DNA: TGTGCCAGCAGCCAAGAGGGACAGGACTACGAGCAGTACTTC.

This clonotype came up once. The chain uses TRBV9 and TRBJ2-7; TRBD2 matches 14 bases. V was clipped by 3 bases and J by 5 bases; unmatched bases: 7. Germline V gene data show CDR1 as SGDLS and CDR2 as YYNGEE. The length of the CDR3 is 16 residues. CDR3 sequence: CASSGRLAGGLDEQYF. The CDR3 region has the DNA TGTGCCAGCAGCGGGAGACTAGCGGGAGGGTTAGACGAGCAGTACTTC.

This chain joins TRBV15 and TRBJ1-2; D might be TRBD1 (6 bases). V lost 0 bases to trimming and J lost 2 bases, with 16 bases between them. The CDR3 is 17 amino acids. Germline CDR1 and CDR2: LNHNV and YYDKDF (reference sequence). CDR3 coding DNA: TGTGCCACCAGCAGAGATCTTCAGACAGGACGCAACTATGGCTACACCTTC. Translated, it gives CATSRDLQTGRNYGYTF.

The table lists this clonotype with a few counts. The chain recombines TRBV5-1 with TRBJ1-1; possible D gene TRBD1, 6 bases. The CDR3 spans 15 residues. Trimming took off 4 bases at V and 6 bases at J, with 19 bases between the two ends. The germline gives CDR1 SGHRS, CDR2 YFSETQ. In DNA form, the CDR3 reads TGCGCCAGCAGCCCTGATGGGGGGCGGGTAGCTGAAGCTTTCTTT. It codes for CASSPDGGRVAEAFF.

The CDR3 DNA sequence: TGTGCCAGCAGCAAAATTAAACAGGGGGCGACCTACGAGCAGTACTTC. This translates into CASSKIKQGATYEQYF. V usage is TRBV11-2 and J usage is TRBJ2-7, with TRBD1 matching over 9 bases. This CDR3 region has 16 residues. The V gene's germline CDR1 is SGHAT and CDR2 FQNNGV. Trimming removed 5 bases from V and 2 bases from J; junction bases left unmatched: 10.

This chain connects TRBV28 to TRBJ1-2; D gene uncertain. CDR1 and CDR2 (germline): MDHEN, SYDVKM. This CDR3 contains 11 residues. V lost 4 bases and J 6 bases, leaving 6 bases between the germline ends. The CDR3 nucleotides read TGTGCCAGCAGTTACGACGATGGCTACACCTTC. Translating it yields CASSYDDGYTF.

V and J are TRBV3-1 and TRBJ1-2; D perhaps matches TRBD1 (5 bases). The germline gives CDR1 LGHDT, CDR2 YNNKEL (reference sequence). Trimming left V 1 base short and J 7 bases short, with 19 bases between. The CDR3 runs 16 residues. In nucleotides, the CDR3 is TGTGCCAGCAGCCAAGCGGTAATGCAGGGAGTCGGTGGCTACACCTTC. The encoded protein is CASSQAVMQGVGGYTF.

Only one count was recorded for this clonotype. The CDR3 here is CASSRGGTAQHYNSPLHF. The CDR3 DNA reads as TGTGCCAGCAGCCGCGGCGGGACCGCACAACACTATAATTCACCCCTCCACTTT. The chain joins TRBV14 to TRBJ1-6; possible D gene TRBD1, 5 bases. CDR3 length: 18 residues. The V and J ends lost 4 bases and 3 bases respectively, with 19 bases between them. Looked up from germline, CDR1 is SGHDN and CDR2 is FVKESK.

This clonotype was counted only a few times. The CDR3 DNA reads as TGTGCCAGCAGCTTAGCCCGTAGCGGGGGGGCGCGTAATGAGCAGTTCTTC. Translating gives CASSLARSGGARNEQFF. The chain couples TRBV7-2 to TRBJ2-1; 11 nucleotides match TRBD2. CDR3 length: 17 residues. CDR1 and CDR2 (germline): SGHTA, FQGNSA. The junction had 8 bases not matched to a gene; V was cut back by 0 bases and J by 7 bases.

J is TRBJ2-3 and V is TRBV21-1; the table assigns TRBD2, which was not confirmed against the DNA. TRBV21-1 is labeled a pseudogene. This CDR3 has 14 amino acids. The CDR3 spells CASSRRGPRDTQYF. Written as DNA, the CDR3 is TGTGCCAGCAGCAGGAGGGGTCCTCGGGATACGCAGTATTTT.

The CDR3 DNA reads as TGTGCCAGCAGCTTAGCGGGGTATTCTAGCACAGATACGCAGTATTTT. It encodes CASSLAGYSSTDTQYF. This chain uses TRBV7-2 with TRBJ2-3, with D unresolved. This CDR3 spans 16 amino acids. V dropped 0 bases and J dropped 0 bases, with 10 bases sitting between them. The germline CDR1 and CDR2 sequences are SGHTA and FQGNSA.

This chain uses TRBV4-2 with TRBJ1-2, with TRBD1 identical over 9 bases. The germline V gene encodes CDR1 LGHNA and CDR2 YNFKEQ. The CDR3 sequence is 15 residues long. J was trimmed by 7 bases and V by 1 base; bases with no gene match: 7. In nucleotides, the CDR3 is TGTGCCAGCAGCCAAGCCATCGACAGGGGGTGTGGCTACACCTTC. Translating it yields CASSQAIDRGCGYTF.

As DNA, the CDR3 is TGTGCCAGCAGTTTAAGGACGGGCACTCGGGAGTTCTCTGGGGCCAACGTCCTGACTTTC. Amino acid sequence: CASSLRTGTREFSGANVLTF. The rearrangement uses TRBV28 and TRBJ2-6, with a tentative D call TRBD2 (6 bases). V gave up 2 bases and J gave up 0 bases, with 20 bases separating them. CDR1 MDHEN and CDR2 SYDVKM come from the germline V gene. This CDR3 is 20 amino acids long.

This rearrangement joins TRBV7-2 to TRBJ2-3, with a possible D match to TRBD2 (5 bases). This CDR3 region has 14 residues. Germline-derived CDR1 and CDR2 are SGHTA and FQGNSA. Trimming pared 5 bases from V and 6 bases from J, leaving 15 bases between. CDR3 sequence reads: CASSLSGGMDTQYF. The CDR3 DNA reads TGTGCCAGCAGCCTCAGCGGAGGAATGGATACGCAGTATTTT.

The chain has TRBV6-2 or TRBV6-3 and TRBJ2-1, with 8 positions matching TRBD2. The CDR3 sequence is 15 residues long. Germline trimming cut 3 bases from V and 8 bases from J; bases unmatched to any gene: 9. Germline V gene sequence: CDR1 MNHEY, CDR2 SVGEGT. CDR3 bases: TGTGCCAGCAGTTATTTAAGCGGGGGATACCATGAGCAGTTCTTC. It encodes CASSYLSGGYHEQFF.

This rearrangement joins TRBV29-1 to TRBJ2-1; D may correspond to TRBD1 or TRBD2 (7 bases each). Trimming pared 3 bases from V and 7 bases from J, leaving 13 bases between. CDR3 length equals 13 residues. Germline V gene sequence: CDR1 SQVTM, CDR2 ANQGSEA. CDR3 DNA: TGCAGCGTTGACAGGGGGGGGACAAATGAGCAGTTCTTC. It codes for CSVDRGGTNEQFF.

The chain combines TRBV6-1 with TRBJ2-5, with 8 bases that match TRBD2. The CDR3 loop spans 13 amino acids. Losses at the gene ends were 6 bases for V and 11 bases for J; bases not matched to a gene: 11. CDR1 and CDR2 from the germline V gene are MNHNS and SASEGT. CDR3 sequence reads: CASSREGLNEQYF. Here the CDR3 DNA reads TGTGCCAGCAGCCGGGAGGGCCTCAATGAGCAGTACTTC.

The CDR3 protein is CASSIGQGYSPLHF. In nucleotides, the CDR3 is TGTGCCAGCAGTATCGGACAGGGGTATTCACCCCTCCACTTT. The J gene is TRBJ1-6, the V gene TRBV6-6; 9 positions match TRBD1. The length of the CDR3 is 14 residues. The germline CDR1 and CDR2 sequences are MNHNY and SVGAGI (reference sequence). V lost 5 bases to trimming and J lost 8 bases; unmatched junction nucleotides: 4.

V gene TRBV20-1 combines with J gene TRBJ2-4; 9 nucleotides align to TRBD1. CDR1 DFQATT and CDR2 SNEGSKA come from the germline V gene (reference sequence). The length of the CDR3 is 13 residues. With 3 bases clipped from V and 7 bases from J, the junction kept 4 bases outside the gene matches. The CDR3 sequence: CSARTGGKNIQYF. The CDR3 nucleotides read TGCAGTGCTAGGACAGGGGGAAAGAACATTCAGTACTTC.

The gene calls are TRBV7-2 and TRBJ2-5, with D perhaps TRBD1 (5 bases). Germline values: CDR1 SGHTA, CDR2 FQGNSA. The ends were cut back, 4 bases at V and 5 bases at J, with 14 bases in the middle. The CDR3 runs to 14 residues. CDR3 residues: CASSSGRVAETQYF. The CDR3 nucleotides read TGTGCCAGCAGCTCGGGCAGGGTGGCGGAGACCCAGTACTTC.